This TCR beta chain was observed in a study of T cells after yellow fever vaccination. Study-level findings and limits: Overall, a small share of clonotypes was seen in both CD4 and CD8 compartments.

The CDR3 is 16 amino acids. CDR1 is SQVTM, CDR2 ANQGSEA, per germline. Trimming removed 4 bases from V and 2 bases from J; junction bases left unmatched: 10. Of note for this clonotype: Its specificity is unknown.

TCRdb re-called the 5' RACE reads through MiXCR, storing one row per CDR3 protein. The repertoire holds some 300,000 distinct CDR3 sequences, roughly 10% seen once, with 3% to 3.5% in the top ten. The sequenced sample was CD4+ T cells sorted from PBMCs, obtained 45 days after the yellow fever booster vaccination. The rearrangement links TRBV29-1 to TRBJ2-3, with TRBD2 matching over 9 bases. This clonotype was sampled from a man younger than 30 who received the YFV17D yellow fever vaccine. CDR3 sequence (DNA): TGCAGCGTTGCAGGACGTGGCGGGGGGGCCACAGATACGCAGTATTTT. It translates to CSVAGRGGGATDTQYF.